This TCR beta chain was captured in a study of T cell repertoires in cytomegalovirus infection. Study findings and constraints: Summed public TCR beta family frequency identified CMV carriers bearing the relevant HLA.

CDR1 and CDR2 from the germline V gene are SGHDT and YYEEEE. V shed 0 bases and J 8 bases; nucleotides not matched to a gene: 7. The CDR3 has 14 residues. From the reads, TCRdb called clonotypes with MiXCR, one entry per CDR3 protein. The table records 560,000 or so distinct CDR3 sequences, more than 15% of them present only once. A word on this clonotype: Its antigen is still unknown.

The chain is built from TRBV5-6 and TRBJ1-2, with 7 bases fitting TRBD1. The sequenced sample consisted of CD8+ T cells from PBMCs. The receptor's source is a human donor in good health (CMV status not recorded). Some clones in this sample may be carry-over from other donors' samples. The CDR3 nucleotides read TGTGCCAGCAGCTTGGCCACAGGGGTGTCCGGCTACACCTTC. Amino acids: CASSLATGVSGYTF. The full variable domain, with the rest looked up from reference TRBV5-6 and TRBJ1-2, is DAGVTQSPTHLIKTRGQQVTLRCSPKSGHDTVSWYQQALGQGPQFIFQYYEEEERQRGNFPDRFSGHQFPNYSSELNVNALLLGDSALYLCASSLATGVSGYTFGSGTRLTVV.